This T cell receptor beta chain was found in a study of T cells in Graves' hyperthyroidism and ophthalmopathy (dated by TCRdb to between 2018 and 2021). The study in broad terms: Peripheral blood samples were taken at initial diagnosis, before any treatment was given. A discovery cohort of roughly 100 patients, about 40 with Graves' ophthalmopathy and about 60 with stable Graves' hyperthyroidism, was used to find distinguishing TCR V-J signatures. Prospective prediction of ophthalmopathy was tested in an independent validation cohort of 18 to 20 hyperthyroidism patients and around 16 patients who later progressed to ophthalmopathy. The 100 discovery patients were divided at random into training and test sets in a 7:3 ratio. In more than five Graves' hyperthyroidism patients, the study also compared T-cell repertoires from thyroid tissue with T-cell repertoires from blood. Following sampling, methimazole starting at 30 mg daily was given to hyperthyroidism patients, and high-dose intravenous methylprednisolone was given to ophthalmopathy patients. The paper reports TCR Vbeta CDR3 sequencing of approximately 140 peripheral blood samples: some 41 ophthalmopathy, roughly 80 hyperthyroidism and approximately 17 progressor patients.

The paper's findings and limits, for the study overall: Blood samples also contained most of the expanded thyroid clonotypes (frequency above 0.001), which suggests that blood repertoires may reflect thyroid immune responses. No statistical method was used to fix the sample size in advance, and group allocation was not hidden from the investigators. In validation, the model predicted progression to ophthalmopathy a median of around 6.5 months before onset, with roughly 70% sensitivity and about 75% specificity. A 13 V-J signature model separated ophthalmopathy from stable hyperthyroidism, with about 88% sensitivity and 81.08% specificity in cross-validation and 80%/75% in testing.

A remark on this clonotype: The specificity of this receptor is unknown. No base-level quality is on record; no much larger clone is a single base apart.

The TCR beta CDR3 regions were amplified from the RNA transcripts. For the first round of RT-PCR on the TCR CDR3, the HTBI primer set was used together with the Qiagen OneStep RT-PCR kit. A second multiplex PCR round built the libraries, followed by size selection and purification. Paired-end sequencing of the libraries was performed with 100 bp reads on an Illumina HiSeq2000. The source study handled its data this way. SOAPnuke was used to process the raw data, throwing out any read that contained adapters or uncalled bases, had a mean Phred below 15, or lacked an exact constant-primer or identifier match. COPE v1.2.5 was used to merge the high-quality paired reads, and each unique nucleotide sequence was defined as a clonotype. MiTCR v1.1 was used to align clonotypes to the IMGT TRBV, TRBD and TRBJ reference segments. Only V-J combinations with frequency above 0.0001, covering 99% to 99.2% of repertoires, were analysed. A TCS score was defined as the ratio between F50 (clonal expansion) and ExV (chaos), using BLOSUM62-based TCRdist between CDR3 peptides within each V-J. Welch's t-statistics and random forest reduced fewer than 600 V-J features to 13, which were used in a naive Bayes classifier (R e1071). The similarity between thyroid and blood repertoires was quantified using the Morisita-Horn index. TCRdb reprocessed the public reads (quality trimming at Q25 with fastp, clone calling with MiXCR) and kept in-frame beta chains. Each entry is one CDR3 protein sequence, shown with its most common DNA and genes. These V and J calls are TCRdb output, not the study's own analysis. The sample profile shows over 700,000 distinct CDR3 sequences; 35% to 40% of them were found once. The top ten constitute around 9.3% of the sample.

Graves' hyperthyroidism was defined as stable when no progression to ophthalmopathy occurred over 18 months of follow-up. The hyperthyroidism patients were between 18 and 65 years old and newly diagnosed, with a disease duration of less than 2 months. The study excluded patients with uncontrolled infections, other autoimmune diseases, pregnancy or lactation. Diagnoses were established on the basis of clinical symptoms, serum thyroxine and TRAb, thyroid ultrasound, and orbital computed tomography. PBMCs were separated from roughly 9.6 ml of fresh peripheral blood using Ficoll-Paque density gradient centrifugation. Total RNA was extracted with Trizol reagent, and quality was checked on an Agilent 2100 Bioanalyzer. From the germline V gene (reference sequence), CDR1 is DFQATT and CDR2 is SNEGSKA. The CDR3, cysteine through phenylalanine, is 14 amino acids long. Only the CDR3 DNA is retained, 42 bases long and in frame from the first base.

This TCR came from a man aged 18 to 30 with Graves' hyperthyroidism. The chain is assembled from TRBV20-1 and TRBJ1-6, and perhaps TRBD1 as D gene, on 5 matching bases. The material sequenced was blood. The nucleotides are TGCAGCGGGACGCCTGAAGGGATGGATTCACCCCTCCACTTT. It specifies CSGTPEGMDSPLHF.